This T cell receptor beta chain appears in the sequencing data of a study of cytomegalovirus exposure and HLA in healthy donors. Study-wide background: According to later analysis, the same platform produced the 120 validation and about 700 first-cohort repertoires.

Study-wide points: The investigators catalogued some 150 TCR beta chains as cytomegalovirus-associated. Rarity marked most TCR sequences, yet some public TCRs occurred in many donors. According to a later analysis, TCR clusters from the first cohort tended to co-occur in the 120 or so validation repertoires.

Method: immunoSEQ multiplex PCR; TCRdb's copy keeps in-frame clones and lacks some. The table has 130,000 to 150,000 clones, about 91% seen once. Of note for this clone: Its antigen is unidentified.

The length of the CDR3 is 13 residues. Germline loops: CDR1 SGHAT, CDR2 FQNNGV. V lost 3 bases and J 11 bases, leaving 14 bases between the germline ends. This TCR derives from a woman aged 18-30 years in good health and CMV-seropositive. Specimen: PBMCs. The rearrangement uses TRBV11-2 and TRBJ1-5, with unresolved D. CDR3 in amino acids: CASSFNERVTQHF. In nucleotides, the CDR3 is TGTGCCAGCAGCTTTAATGAACGGGTGACCCAGCATTTT.